The clone carrying this T cell receptor beta chain was observed once. Antigen specificity is unknown. The CDR3 runs 16 residues. CDR1 and CDR2 from the germline V gene are SEHNR and FQNEAQ (reference sequence). J gave up 3 bases and V 1 base, and 4 bases lay outside the gene matches. The assay was immunoSEQ multiplex PCR, and TCRdb's table has in-frame clones only and misses some. Of about 130,000 clones listed, 70% to 90% are singletons. The sample comes from a study of radiation and T cells in renal cell carcinoma. Whole-study context: Nephrectomy followed 15 Gy stereotactic body radiation by 4 weeks.

Study findings and constraints: In blood, top tumor clones expanded by 2 weeks, shrinking by 4. Pretreatment tumor biopsies were lacking, so baseline clonotypes are unknown.

Time point reported: baseline pretreatment blood. Noted treatment: 15 Gy SBRT to primary tumor, nephrectomy 4 weeks later. Blood was sampled at baseline, 2 weeks and 4 weeks after SBRT. This sequence originates from a woman aged 45-65 years with renal cell carcinoma. This chain links TRBV7-9 with TRBJ2-4, with 9 nucleotides matching TRBD1. The sequences come from blood, collected from a patient whose treatment included radiotherapy and nephrectomy. CDR3 DNA: TGTGCCAGCAGCTTAGGACAGGGGGTTATCAAAAACATTCAGTACTTC. This encodes CASSLGQGVIKNIQYF.